The clone carrying this T cell receptor (beta chain) was recorded at least ten times. Time point: before trial treatment. In the RACIN dose-escalation trial, donors got nivolumab plus ipilimumab with aspirin, cyclophosphamide and radiotherapy. PCR amplification of the TCRs was performed with Phusion for 20 to 25 PCR cycles, and it relied on a constant-region primer together with a V-primer adapter. TCRdb ran MiXCR on the reads and lists one entry per CDR3 protein. The top ten clones hold about 6.2% of a sample with about 46,000 distinct CDR3 sequences, 10% to 15% of them seen once. This record belongs to a study of low-dose radiotherapy and immunotherapy resistance in tumors. On the study more broadly: Patients were given intravenous nivolumab 240 mg every two weeks plus ipilimumab 1 mg/kg every six weeks. Every two weeks, one day ahead of radiation and immunotherapy, cyclophosphamide 200 mg/m2 was given (intravenously).

After removal of 10 bases from V and 3 bases from J, the junction contained 10 bases not matched to a gene. CDR1 and CDR2 (germline): MNHEY, SVGEGT. CDR3 size: 15 residues. The genes are TRBV6-2 or TRBV6-3 and TRBJ2-1; 9 bases agree with TRBD2. The source of this sequence is a female donor with ovarian cancer. The source material was PBMCs, sampled before treatment. The CDR3, as DNA: TGTGCCAACGGAAGGGCGGGAGGGGTCTACAATGAGCAGTTCTTC. Protein product: CANGRAGGVYNEQFF.